A single sample is the source of the 29 T cell receptor beta chains below, sequenced in a study of blood T cell repertoires in COVID-19. Sequenced by immunoSEQ multiplex PCR; TCRdb stores in-frame clones only, minus some. The sample lists roughly 500,000 clones; 75% to 90% were seen once. The sequenced sample consisted of peripheral blood. The receptors here all came from a man aged 18 to 35 with COVID-19, enrolled during active disease.

This clone was observed a handful of times. This chain uses TRBV7-2 with TRBJ2-7; perhaps TRBD2 as D (6 bases). Germline V gene data show CDR1 as SGHTA and CDR2 as FQGNSA. Trimming pared 7 bases from V and 2 bases from J, leaving 15 bases between. The CDR3 extends over 14 amino acids. The CDR3 DNA follows: TGTGCCAGCACCCCTCTCGGGGGTGCCTACGAGCAGTACTTC. It yields the protein CASTPLGGAYEQYF.

The gene calls are TRBV19 and TRBJ2-3; 9 bases fit TRBD2. The CDR3 runs to 17 residues. The ends lost 3 bases at V and 0 bases at J; junction bases unmatched: 7. Germline assignment: CDR1 LNHDA and CDR2 SQIVND (reference sequence). Here the CDR3 DNA reads TGTGCCAGTAGTATTCAGCGGGGGGACAGTAGCACAGATACGCAGTATTTT. Encoded protein: CASSIQRGDSSTDTQYF.

This chain connects TRBV9 to TRBJ2-7, with a tentative D call TRBD1 (6 bases). Germline values: CDR1 SGDLS, CDR2 YYNGEE. The CDR3 runs 14 residues. The ends were cut back, 0 bases at V and 0 bases at J, with 7 bases in the middle. CDR3 DNA: TGTGCCAGCAGCGTAGCGGACAGCTCCTACGAGCAGTACTTC. This codes for CASSVADSSYEQYF.

Here the CDR3 DNA reads TGTGCCAGCAGTTACGGTGTAGCGGTAAACACCGGGGAGCTGTTTTTT. This encodes CASSYGVAVNTGELFF. The V and J genes are TRBV6-5 and TRBJ2-2, with TRBD2 as a possible D gene (6 bases). This CDR3 has 16 amino acids. Trimming left V 2 bases short and J 2 bases short, with 12 bases between. Germline V lookup: CDR1 MNHEY, CDR2 SVGAGI.

This clone was observed once. The CDR3 DNA reads as TGTGCCAGCAGCCAAGAAGTAACAGGATTAGGGAAACTGTTTTTT. Translated: CASSQEVTGLGKLFF. This rearrangement joins TRBV14 to TRBJ1-4; tentatively, D is TRBD1 (5 bases). This CDR3 comprises 15 residues. The germline V gene encodes CDR1 SGHDN and CDR2 FVKESK. The V end lost 0 bases, the J end lost 11 bases, and 16 bases lay between the germline ends.

This clone has just one count. The chain links TRBV7-2 to TRBJ2-7; D might be TRBD2 (6 bases). V gave up 1 base and J gave up 4 bases, with 14 bases separating them. This CDR3 spans 15 amino acids. The V gene's germline CDR1 is SGHTA and CDR2 FQGNSA. The CDR3, as DNA: TGTGCCAGCAGCTTAGGTTTCGGCGGGGAATACGAGCAGTACTTC. It specifies CASSLGFGGEYEQYF.

The chain couples TRBV25-1 to TRBJ1-4, with unresolved D. Trimming took 2 bases from V and 2 from J, leaving 12 bases between them. CDR3 length: 16 amino acids. Germline V gives CDR1 MGHDK, CDR2 SYGVNS. The CDR3 DNA follows: TGTGCCAGCAGTGAAAACCTGAGAGGGACTAATGAAAAACTGTTTTTT. Translation gives CASSENLRGTNEKLFF.

V gene TRBV18 combines with J gene TRBJ2-2, with 11 positions matching TRBD1. J was trimmed by 7 bases and V by 6 bases; bases with no gene match: 10. The CDR3 runs to 16 residues. Per the germline V gene, CDR1 is KGHSH and CDR2 is LQKENI. CDR3: CASSPLDRGLGGELFF. CDR3 nucleotide sequence: TGTGCCAGCTCGCCATTGGACAGGGGGCTAGGCGGGGAGCTGTTTTTT.

The J gene is TRBJ2-1, the V gene TRBV2, with 9 bases aligning to TRBD2. The ends lost 7 bases at V and 4 bases at J; junction bases unmatched: 5. CDR1 and CDR2 (germline): SNHLY, FYNNEI. CDR3 length equals 14 residues. The DNA for the CDR3 is TGTGCCAGCAATCCAGCGGGGGGTTACAATGAGCAGTTCTTC. It yields the protein CASNPAGGYNEQFF.

The rearrangement joins TRBV6-5 to TRBJ2-5; D ambiguous. Germline CDR1 and CDR2: MNHEY and SVGAGI. V was clipped by 5 bases and J by 4 bases, with 14 bases between them. The CDR3 is 14 amino acids. The CDR3: CASSTIRLPETQYF. CDR3 coding DNA: TGTGCCAGCAGTACGATTAGACTCCCAGAGACCCAGTACTTC.

This clone was detected only a few times. The V and J genes are TRBV5-4 and TRBJ1-3; D gene uncertain. This CDR3 spans 15 amino acids. Trimming removed 2 bases at V and 0 bases at J, with 9 bases between. Germline CDR1 reads SGHNT; CDR2 reads YYREEE (reference sequence). In DNA, the CDR3 is TGTGCCAGCAGCTTAAGCGCCTCCTCTGGAAACACCATATATTTT. Its translation: CASSLSASSGNTIYF.

CDR3 sequence: CASSLEGLFSGNTIYF. The CDR3 DNA is TGCGCCAGCAGCTTGGAGGGGCTCTTCTCTGGAAACACCATATATTTT. The chain uses TRBV5-1 and TRBJ1-3, with D perhaps TRBD1 (5 bases). The germline gives CDR1 SGHRS, CDR2 YFSETQ. This CDR3 is 16 amino acids long. V lost 0 bases and J lost 0, with 10 bases in between.

The chain employs TRBV25-1 and TRBJ1-1; D is undetermined. The germline gives CDR1 MGHDK, CDR2 SYGVNS. Trimming stripped 2 bases from V and 0 bases from J, with 10 bases between. This CDR3 is built from 15 residues. CDR3 in amino acids: CASSEMTGMNTEAFF. The CDR3 nucleotides are TGTGCCAGCAGTGAAATGACCGGGATGAACACTGAAGCTTTCTTT.

The chain links TRBV5-1 to TRBJ2-5; 8 bases map to TRBD1. This CDR3 has 14 amino acids. V shed 4 bases and J 4 bases; nucleotides not matched to a gene: 6. CDR1 and CDR2 from the germline V gene are SGHRS and YFSETQ. The CDR3 reads CASSPEGQGETQYF. CDR3 nucleotides: TGCGCCAGCAGCCCAGAAGGACAGGGAGAGACCCAGTACTTC.

V usage is TRBV19 and J usage is TRBJ1-6; no firm D call. The CDR3 sequence is 14 residues long. Germline V gives CDR1 LNHDA, CDR2 SQIVND (reference sequence). Deletions cut 2 bases from V and 8 bases from J, with 10 bases between. CDR3 bases: TGTGCCAGTAGTATAACAGTTTCGGATTCACCCCTCCACTTT. Protein product: CASSITVSDSPLHF.

The rearrangement uses TRBV9 and TRBJ2-7, with D maybe TRBD2 (6 bases). The CDR3 runs to 15 residues. CDR1 is SGDLS, CDR2 YYNGEE, per germline. V lost 0 bases and J 2 bases, leaving 12 bases between the germline ends. Here the CDR3 reads CASSVGGDGAYEQYF. The CDR3 DNA sequence: TGTGCCAGCAGCGTAGGCGGGGACGGCGCCTACGAGCAGTACTTC.

The CDR3 region is CASSYRGTGESYGYTF. CDR3 nucleotides: TGTGCCAGCAGTTACAGAGGGACAGGGGAGAGCTATGGCTACACCTTC. The gene calls are TRBV6-2 or TRBV6-3 and TRBJ1-2; 10 bases map to TRBD1. This CDR3 comprises 16 residues. Trimming cost V 2 bases and J 4 bases; bases outside gene matches: 7. Germline V gene sequence: CDR1 MNHEY, CDR2 SVGEGT.

The V and J genes are TRBV27 and TRBJ2-3; D is undetermined. There are 14 residues in the CDR3. Trimming took off 8 bases at V and 5 bases at J, with 17 bases between the two ends. Germline CDR1 reads MNHEY; CDR2 reads SMNVEV (reference sequence). CDR3 in DNA: TGTGCCAGCTCTACCCCGTTCGTCGGAGATACGCAGTATTTT. Translation gives CASSTPFVGDTQYF.

The rearrangement links TRBV2 to TRBJ1-2; D is possibly TRBD1 (5 bases). Trimming took 7 bases from V and 0 from J, leaving 12 bases between them. Germline CDR1 is SNHLY and CDR2 is FYNNEI. This CDR3 spans 14 amino acids. The CDR3 spells CASTLRVTNYGYTF. CDR3 coding DNA: TGTGCCAGCACCCTCAGGGTTACTAACTATGGCTACACCTTC. Variable domain in full (rest from reference TRBV2 and TRBJ1-2): EPEVTQTPSHQVTQMGQEVILRCVPISNHLYFYWYRQILGQKVEFLVSFYNNEISEKSEIFDDQFSVERPDGSNFTLKIRSTKLEDSAMYFCASTLRVTNYGYTFGSGTRLTVV.

V usage is TRBV29-1 and J usage is TRBJ2-1, with 8 bases aligning to TRBD2. CDR3 length: 16 amino acids. The junction had 11 bases not matched to a gene; V was cut back by 7 bases and J by 0 bases. In germline, CDR1 is SQVTM, CDR2 ANQGSEA. CDR3 nucleotide sequence: TGCAGCGCGTTGGGGGGCCTAGCGGGCTCCTACAATGAGCAGTTCTTC. Protein product: CSALGGLAGSYNEQFF.

As for this clone: The sample holds other DNA sequences that translate to the same CDR3. The chain uses TRBV7-9 and TRBJ1-1, with D uncertain. The CDR3 consists of 13 residues. Germline CDR1 is SEHNR and CDR2 is FQNEAQ (reference sequence). V gave up 8 bases and J gave up 0 bases, with 10 bases separating them. Written as DNA, the CDR3 is TGTGCCAGCTCTCCGACTGTGAACACTGAAGCTTTCTTT. Its translation: CASSPTVNTEAFF.

This rearrangement joins TRBV3-1 (or the pseudogene TRBV3-2) to TRBJ2-7, with 8 bases that match TRBD1. CDR1 LGHDT and CDR2 YNNKEL come from the germline V gene (reference sequence). After removal of 3 bases from V and 2 bases from J, the junction contained 3 bases not matched to a gene. The CDR3 length is 14 residues. The DNA of the CDR3 is TGTGCCAGCAGCCATGGGACAGGTACCTACGAGCAGTACTTC. Protein product: CASSHGTGTYEQYF.

This clone has a single count. The rearrangement joins TRBV29-1 to TRBJ2-2; 7 bases match TRBD1. The CDR3 contains 12 residues. Germline trimming cut 4 bases from V and 7 bases from J; bases unmatched to any gene: 3. Germline lookup yields CDR1 SQVTM and CDR2 ANQGSEA. CDR3 protein: CSVGQGDGELFF. CDR3 nucleotide sequence: TGCAGCGTTGGGCAGGGGGACGGGGAGCTGTTTTTT.

The V gene is TRBV5-1, the J gene TRBJ2-5, with TRBD2 identical over 8 bases. The V gene's germline CDR1 is SGHRS and CDR2 YFSETQ. The CDR3 length is 15 residues. The V segment lost 4 bases and the J segment 4 bases; nucleotides outside the gene matches: 9. The CDR3 protein is CASSASRGVRETQYF. For the CDR3, the DNA is TGCGCCAGCAGCGCCTCGCGGGGGGTTCGAGAGACCCAGTACTTC. Combining the CDR3 with reference TRBV5-1 and TRBJ2-5 gives the whole variable domain KAGVTQTPRYLIKTRGQQVTLSCSPISGHRSVSWYQQTPGQGLQFLFEYFSETQRNKGNFPGRFSGRQFSNSRSEMNVSTLELGDSALYLCASSASRGVRETQYFGPGTRLLVL.

The chain links TRBV5-1 to TRBJ1-1; D possibly corresponds to TRBD1 (5 bases). The V end was cut by 0 bases, the J end by 3 bases, with 12 bases between. This CDR3 comprises 15 residues. Germline lookup yields CDR1 SGHRS and CDR2 YFSETQ. CDR3 residues: CASSLVLGPDTEAFF. CDR3 coding DNA: TGCGCCAGCAGCTTGGTTCTGGGGCCGGACACTGAAGCTTTCTTT.

In this sample, this clone turned up a few times. This sequence joins TRBV30 and TRBJ2-7; 7 bases are a match to TRBD1. CDR3 length: 15 amino acids. Germline loops: CDR1 GTSNPN, CDR2 SVGIG (reference sequence). V lost 2 bases to trimming and J lost 2 bases; unmatched junction nucleotides: 9. In nucleotides, the CDR3 is TGTGCCTGGAGTCAGCGACAGGGAATTACCTACGAGCAGTACTTC. This gives the protein CAWSQRQGITYEQYF.

In DNA form, the CDR3 reads TGTGCCATCACCAGTGATCGGAGGTCCGGACTGTTTTTT. This encodes CAITSDRRSGLFF. The chain employs TRBV10-3 and TRBJ2-2, with D maybe TRBD2 (5 bases). V was trimmed by 7 bases and J by 14 bases, leaving 20 bases between them. Per the germline V gene, CDR1 is ENHRY and CDR2 is SYGVKD. There are 13 residues in the CDR3.

Concerning this clone: Other DNA sequences from this sample encode an identical CDR3 as well. CDR3 region: CSARSGHEQYF. CDR3 in DNA: TGCAGTGCTAGATCCGGTCACGAGCAGTACTTC. This rearrangement joins TRBV20-1 to TRBJ2-7; D uncertain. Germline V lookup: CDR1 DFQATT, CDR2 SNEGSKA (reference sequence). This CDR3 region has 11 residues. V gave up 2 bases and J gave up 5 bases, with 7 bases separating them.

The chain couples TRBV3-1 (or the pseudogene TRBV3-2) to TRBJ1-2, with D uncertain. Germline CDR1 is LGHDT and CDR2 is YNNKEL (reference sequence). Trimming took off 0 bases at V and 8 bases at J, with 13 bases between the two ends. This CDR3 has 14 amino acids. CDR3 nucleotides: TGTGCCAGCAGCCAAGAAGCAGCCCTGAGGGGCTACACCTTC. Encoded protein: CASSQEAALRGYTF.